A few counts support the clone carrying this T cell receptor beta chain. Antigen unknown. The data belong to a study of CD8 T cells in ankylosing spondylitis. Study-level points and caveats: Matched synovial fluid from ankylosing spondylitis patients was reported to be enriched for disease-linked clones.

TCRdb re-analysed the 5' RACE reads in MiXCR, keeping a single row per CDR3 protein. The table shows 250,000 to 350,000 distinct CDR3 sequences, with around 19% occurring only once. The source of this sequence is a male donor with ankylosing spondylitis or in good health (not recorded which). Sequencing was done on a sample of blood, either unsorted or a sorted T cell fraction (not recorded which).

The CDR3 region has the DNA TGTGCCAGCAGTCCCCGCCCGGGCAGAAGCACAGATACGCAGTATTTT. Protein sequence: CASSPRPGRSTDTQYF. V gene TRBV28 combines with J gene TRBJ2-3; no clear D. CDR1 is MDHEN, CDR2 SYDVKM, per germline. Trimming pared 5 bases from V and 0 bases from J, leaving 15 bases between. The CDR3 consists of 16 residues.